This TCR beta chain stems from a study of identifying expanded T cells in peripheral blood. Assay: immunoSEQ multiplex PCR; the TCRdb copy retains only in-frame clones and omits some. The repertoire holds about 100,000 clones, with over 70% as singletons. The CDR3 sequence is 15 residues long. Germline-derived CDR1 and CDR2 are LNHNV and YYDKDF (reference sequence). The V end lost 1 base, the J end lost 3 bases, and 10 bases lay between the germline ends. General observations from the study: Technical replicates showed about 1.1 changed clones; two weeks 15 to 20; four weeks 19.

This clone came up once. Antigen unknown. The chain links TRBV15 to TRBJ2-1; D call uncertain. The clonotype was recovered from a person aged 18-69 years in good health. Sequencing used blood. The chain's CDR3 is CATSRVSASYNEQFF. The CDR3 DNA reads as TGTGCCACCAGCAGAGTGTCGGCTAGCTACAATGAGCAGTTCTTC.